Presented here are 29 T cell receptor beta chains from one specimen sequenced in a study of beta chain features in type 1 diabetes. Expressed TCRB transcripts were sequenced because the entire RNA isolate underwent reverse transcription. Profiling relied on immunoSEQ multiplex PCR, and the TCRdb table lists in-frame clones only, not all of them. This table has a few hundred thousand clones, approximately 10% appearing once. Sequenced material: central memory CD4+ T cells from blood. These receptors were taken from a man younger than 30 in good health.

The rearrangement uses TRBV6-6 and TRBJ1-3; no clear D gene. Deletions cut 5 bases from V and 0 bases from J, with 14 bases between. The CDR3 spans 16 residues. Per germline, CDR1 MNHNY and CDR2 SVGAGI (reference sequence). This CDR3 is CASSALGASSGNTIYF. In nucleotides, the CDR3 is TGTGCCAGCAGTGCTTTAGGTGCCAGCTCTGGAAACACCATATATTTT.

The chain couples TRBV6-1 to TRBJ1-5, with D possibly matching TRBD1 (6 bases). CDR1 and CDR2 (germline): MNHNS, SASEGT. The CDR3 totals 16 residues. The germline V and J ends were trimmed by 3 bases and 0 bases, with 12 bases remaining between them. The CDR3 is CASSDGPRGSNQPQHF. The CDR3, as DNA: TGTGCCAGCAGTGATGGGCCCAGGGGTAGCAATCAGCCCCAGCATTTT.

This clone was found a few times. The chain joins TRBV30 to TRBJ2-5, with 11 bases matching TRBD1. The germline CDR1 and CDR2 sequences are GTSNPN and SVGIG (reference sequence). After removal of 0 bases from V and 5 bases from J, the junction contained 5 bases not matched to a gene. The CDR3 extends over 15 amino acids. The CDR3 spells CAWSVGTGGSETQYF. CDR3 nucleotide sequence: TGTGCCTGGAGTGTAGGGACAGGGGGGTCGGAGACCCAGTACTTC.

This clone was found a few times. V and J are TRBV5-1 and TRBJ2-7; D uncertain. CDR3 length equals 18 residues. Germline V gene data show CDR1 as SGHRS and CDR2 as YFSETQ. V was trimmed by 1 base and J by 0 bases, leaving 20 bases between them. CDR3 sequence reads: CASSLPELSTAFSYEQYF. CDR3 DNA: TGCGCCAGCAGCTTGCCCGAGCTTAGCACAGCCTTCTCCTACGAGCAGTACTTC.

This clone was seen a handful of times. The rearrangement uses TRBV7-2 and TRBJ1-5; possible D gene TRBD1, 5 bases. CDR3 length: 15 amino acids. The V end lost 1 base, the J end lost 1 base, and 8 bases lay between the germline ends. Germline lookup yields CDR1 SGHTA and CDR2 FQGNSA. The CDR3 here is CASSLGGSSNQPQHF. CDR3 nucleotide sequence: TGTGCCAGCAGCTTAGGGGGCTCCAGCAATCAGCCCCAGCATTTT.

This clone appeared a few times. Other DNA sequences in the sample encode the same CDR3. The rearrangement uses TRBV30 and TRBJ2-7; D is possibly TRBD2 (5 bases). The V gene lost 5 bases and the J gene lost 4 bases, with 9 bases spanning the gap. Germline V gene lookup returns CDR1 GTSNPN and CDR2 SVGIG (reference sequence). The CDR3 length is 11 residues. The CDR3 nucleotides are TGTGCCTGGGGGAGAGGGTACGAGCAGTACTTC. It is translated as CAWGRGYEQYF.

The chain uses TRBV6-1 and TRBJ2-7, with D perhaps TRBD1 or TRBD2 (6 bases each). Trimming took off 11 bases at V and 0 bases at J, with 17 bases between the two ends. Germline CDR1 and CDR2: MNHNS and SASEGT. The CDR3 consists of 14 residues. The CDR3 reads CALRGRIPSYEQYF. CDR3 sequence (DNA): TGTGCCCTTCGGGGGCGGATTCCCTCCTACGAGCAGTACTTC.

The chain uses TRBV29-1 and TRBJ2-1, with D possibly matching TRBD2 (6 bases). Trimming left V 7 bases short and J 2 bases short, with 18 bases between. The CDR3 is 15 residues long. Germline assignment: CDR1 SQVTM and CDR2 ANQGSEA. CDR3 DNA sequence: TGCAGCGCTGCCCCAACCGGGAGTGCCTACAATGAGCAGTTCTTC. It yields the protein CSAAPTGSAYNEQFF.

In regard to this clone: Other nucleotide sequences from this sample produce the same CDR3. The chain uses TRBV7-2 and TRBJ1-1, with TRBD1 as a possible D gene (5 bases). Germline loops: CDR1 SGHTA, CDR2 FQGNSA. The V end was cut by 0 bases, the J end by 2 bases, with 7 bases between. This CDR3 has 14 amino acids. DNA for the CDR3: TGTGCCAGCAGCTTAGCAGGGGCAAACACTGAAGCTTTCTTT. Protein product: CASSLAGANTEAFF.

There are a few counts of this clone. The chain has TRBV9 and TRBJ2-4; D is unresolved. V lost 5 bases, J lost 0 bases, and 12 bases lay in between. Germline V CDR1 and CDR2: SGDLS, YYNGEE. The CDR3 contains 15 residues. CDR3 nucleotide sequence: TGTGCCAGCAGTACTTATCAAGGAGCCAAAAACATTCAGTACTTC. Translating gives CASSTYQGAKNIQYF.

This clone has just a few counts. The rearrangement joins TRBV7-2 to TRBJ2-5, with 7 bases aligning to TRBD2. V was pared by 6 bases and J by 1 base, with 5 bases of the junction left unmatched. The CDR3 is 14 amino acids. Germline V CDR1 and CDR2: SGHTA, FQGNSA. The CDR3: CASRVTSVQETQYF. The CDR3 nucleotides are TGTGCCAGCAGGGTTACTAGCGTCCAAGAGACCCAGTACTTC.

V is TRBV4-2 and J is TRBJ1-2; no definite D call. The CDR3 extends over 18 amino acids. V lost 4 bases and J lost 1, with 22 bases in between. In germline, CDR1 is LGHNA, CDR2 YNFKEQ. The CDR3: CASSPQTLRPGINYGYTF. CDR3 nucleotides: TGTGCCAGCAGCCCGCAGACCCTCCGTCCGGGTATTAACTATGGCTACACCTTC.

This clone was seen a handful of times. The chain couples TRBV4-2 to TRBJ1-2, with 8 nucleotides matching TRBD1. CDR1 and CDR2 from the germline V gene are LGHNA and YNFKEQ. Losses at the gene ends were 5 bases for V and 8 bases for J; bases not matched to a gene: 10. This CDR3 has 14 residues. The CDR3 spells CASSSRTGQDGYTF. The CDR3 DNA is TGTGCCAGCAGCTCTCGGACAGGGCAGGACGGCTACACCTTC.

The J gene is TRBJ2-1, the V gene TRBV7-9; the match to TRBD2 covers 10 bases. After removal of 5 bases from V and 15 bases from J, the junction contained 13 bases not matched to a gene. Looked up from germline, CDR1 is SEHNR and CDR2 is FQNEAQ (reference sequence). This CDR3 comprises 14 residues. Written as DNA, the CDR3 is TGTGCCAGCAGCCCCTCGACTAGCGGGCGGCCCTCGTTCTTC. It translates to CASSPSTSGRPSFF.

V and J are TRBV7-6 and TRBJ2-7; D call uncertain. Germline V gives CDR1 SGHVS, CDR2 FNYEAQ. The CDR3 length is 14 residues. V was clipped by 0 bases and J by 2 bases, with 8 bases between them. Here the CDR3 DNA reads TGTGCCAGCAGCTTAGCGGGCCAGCCCTACGAGCAGTACTTC. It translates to CASSLAGQPYEQYF.

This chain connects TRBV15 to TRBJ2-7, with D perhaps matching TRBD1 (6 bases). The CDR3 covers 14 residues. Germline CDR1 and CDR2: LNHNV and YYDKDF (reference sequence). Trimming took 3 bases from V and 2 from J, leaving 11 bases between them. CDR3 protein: CATSSQQGTYEQYF. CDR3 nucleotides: TGTGCCACCAGCAGCCAACAGGGAACCTACGAGCAGTACTTC. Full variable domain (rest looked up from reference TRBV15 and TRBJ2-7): DAMVIQNPRYQVTQFGKPVTLSCSQTLNHNVMYWYQQKSSQAPKLLFHYYDKDFNNEADTPDNFQSRRPNTSFCFLDIRSPGLGDTAMYLCATSSQQGTYEQYFGPGTRLTVT.

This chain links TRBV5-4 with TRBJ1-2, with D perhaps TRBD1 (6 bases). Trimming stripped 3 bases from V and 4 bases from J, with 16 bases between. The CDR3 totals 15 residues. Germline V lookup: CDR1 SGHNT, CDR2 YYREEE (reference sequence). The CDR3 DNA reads TGTGCCAGCAGCTATCCTTCACAGGGAGGCTATGGCTACACCTTC. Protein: CASSYPSQGGYGYTF. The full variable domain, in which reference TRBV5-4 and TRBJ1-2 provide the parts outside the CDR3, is ETGVTQSPTHLIKTRGQQVTLRCSSQSGHNTVSWYQQALGQGPQFIFQYYREEENGRGNFPPRFSGLQFPNYSSELNVNALELDDSALYLCASSYPSQGGYGYTFGSGTRLTVV.

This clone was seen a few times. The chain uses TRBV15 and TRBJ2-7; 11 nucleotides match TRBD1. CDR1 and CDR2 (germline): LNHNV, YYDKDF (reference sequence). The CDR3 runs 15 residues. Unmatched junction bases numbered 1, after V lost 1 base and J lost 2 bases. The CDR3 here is CATSRVGQGAYEQYF. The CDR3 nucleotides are TGTGCCACCAGCAGAGTGGGACAGGGGGCCTACGAGCAGTACTTC.

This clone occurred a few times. The CDR3 nucleotides are TGCGCCAGCAGCCCGACAGGGGTGAGGGCCGGGGAGCTGTTTTTT. Its protein is CASSPTGVRAGELFF. The rearrangement links TRBV5-1 to TRBJ2-2; 8 bases align to TRBD1. Trimming at V came to 4 bases and at J to 6 bases, leaving 8 bases not matched to a gene. Germline V CDR1 and CDR2: SGHRS, YFSETQ. The CDR3 extends over 15 amino acids.

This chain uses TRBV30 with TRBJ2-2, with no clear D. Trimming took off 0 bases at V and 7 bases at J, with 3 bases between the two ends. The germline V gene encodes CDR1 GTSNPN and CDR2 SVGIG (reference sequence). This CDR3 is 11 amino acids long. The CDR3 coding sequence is TGTGCCTGGAGTGTCCTCGGGGAGCTGTTTTTT. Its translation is CAWSVLGELFF. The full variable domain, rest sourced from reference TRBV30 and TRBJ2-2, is SQTIHQWPATLVQPVGSPLSLECTVEGTSNPNLYWYRQAAGRGLQLLFYSVGIGQISSEVPQNLSASRPQDRQFILSSKKLLLSDSGFYLCAWSVLGELFFGEGSRLTVL.

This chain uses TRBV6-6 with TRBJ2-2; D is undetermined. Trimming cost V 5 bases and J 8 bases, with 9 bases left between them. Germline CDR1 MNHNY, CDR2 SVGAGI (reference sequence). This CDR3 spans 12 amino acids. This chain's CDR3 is CASSLQAGELFF. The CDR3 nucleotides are TGTGCCAGCAGTCTCCAGGCGGGGGAGCTGTTTTTT.

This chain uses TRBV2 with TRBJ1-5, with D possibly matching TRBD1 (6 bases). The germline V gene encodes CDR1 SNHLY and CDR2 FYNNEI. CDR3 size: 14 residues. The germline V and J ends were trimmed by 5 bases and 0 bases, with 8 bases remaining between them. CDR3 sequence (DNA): TGTGCCAGCAGTCGACAGGCTAGCAATCAGCCCCAGCATTTT. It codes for CASSRQASNQPQHF.

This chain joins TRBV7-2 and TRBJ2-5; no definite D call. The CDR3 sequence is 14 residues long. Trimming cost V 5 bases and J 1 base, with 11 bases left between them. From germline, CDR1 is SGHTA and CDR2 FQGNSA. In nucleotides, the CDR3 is TGTGCCAGCAGCACCCGACGGAGCCAAGAGACCCAGTACTTC. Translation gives CASSTRRSQETQYF. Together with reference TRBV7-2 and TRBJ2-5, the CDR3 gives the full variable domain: GAGVSQSPSNKVTEKGKDVELRCDPISGHTALYWYRQSLGQGLEFLIYFQGNSAPDKSGLPSDRFSAERTGGSVSTLTIQRTQQEDSAVYLCASSTRRSQETQYFGPGTRLLVL.

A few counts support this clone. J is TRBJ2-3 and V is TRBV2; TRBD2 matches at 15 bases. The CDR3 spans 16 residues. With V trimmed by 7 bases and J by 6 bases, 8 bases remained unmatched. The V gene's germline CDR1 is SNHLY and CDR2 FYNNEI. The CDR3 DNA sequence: TGTGCCAGCACCCTCGGACTAGCGGGAGGGAGCGATACGCAGTATTTT. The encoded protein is CASTLGLAGGSDTQYF.

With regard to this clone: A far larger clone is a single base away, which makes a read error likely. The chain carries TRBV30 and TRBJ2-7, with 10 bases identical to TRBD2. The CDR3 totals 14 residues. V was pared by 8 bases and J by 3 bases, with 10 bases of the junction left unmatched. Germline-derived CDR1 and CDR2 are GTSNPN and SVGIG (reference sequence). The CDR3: CARKGWTSGYEQYF. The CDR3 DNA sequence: TGTGCCAGGAAGGGATGGACTAGCGGCTACGAGCAGTACTTC.

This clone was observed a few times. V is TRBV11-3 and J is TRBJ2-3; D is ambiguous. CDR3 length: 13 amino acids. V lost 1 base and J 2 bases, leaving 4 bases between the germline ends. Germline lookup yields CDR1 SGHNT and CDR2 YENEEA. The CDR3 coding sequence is TGTGCCAGCAGCTTAGGCCTCACAGATACGCAGTATTTT. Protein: CASSLGLTDTQYF.

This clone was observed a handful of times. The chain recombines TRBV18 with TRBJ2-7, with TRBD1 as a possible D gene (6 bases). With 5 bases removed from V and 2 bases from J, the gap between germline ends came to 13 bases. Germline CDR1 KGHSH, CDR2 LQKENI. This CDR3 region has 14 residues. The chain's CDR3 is CASSSGQLTYEQYF. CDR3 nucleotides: TGTGCCAGCTCATCAGGACAGTTGACCTACGAGCAGTACTTC.

The CDR3, as DNA: TGCGCCAGCAGCCTTTTGAAGGGACTAGCGGAGCAGTACTTC. Translating it yields CASSLLKGLAEQYF. The chain uses TRBV4-3 and TRBJ2-5, with 11 bases fitting TRBD2. The CDR3 sequence is 14 residues long. The V and J ends lost 4 bases and 11 bases, in that order; junction bases with no gene match: 9. The germline V gene encodes CDR1 LGHNA and CDR2 YSLEER.

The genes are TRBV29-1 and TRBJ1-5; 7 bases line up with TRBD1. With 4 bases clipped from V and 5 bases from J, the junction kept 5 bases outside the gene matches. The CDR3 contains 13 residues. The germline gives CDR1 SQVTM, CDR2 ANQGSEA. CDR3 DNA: TGCAGCGTTGCTACAGGGGAGCATCAGCCCCAGCATTTT. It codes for CSVATGEHQPQHF.